This passage covers 32 T cell receptor beta chains from one sample sequenced in a study of blood T cells in healthy people across ages. PCR was performed a second time for about 7 to 11 cycles using a sample-barcoded 5' primer and a J-beta primer mix. TCRdb analysed the 5' RACE reads with MiXCR anew, one entry per CDR3 protein. The profile shows some 710,000 distinct CDR3 sequences, less than 60% of them singletons. The sequenced sample was blood. Receptors originate from an elderly man in good health.

This clonotype was seen more than once but under ten times. The chain is built from TRBV5-1 and TRBJ2-3; 15 nucleotides align to TRBD2. Germline CDR1 SGHRS, CDR2 YFSETQ. The CDR3 contains 14 residues. Trimming removed 4 bases from V and 12 bases from J; junction bases left unmatched: 6. The CDR3 loop is CASSRTSGRALQYF. CDR3 nucleotide sequence: TGCGCCAGCAGCCGGACTAGCGGGAGGGCCCTCCAGTATTTT.

This clonotype was detected only a few times. The chain links TRBV6-6 to TRBJ1-2; no clear D. The CDR3 covers 15 residues. Germline lookup yields CDR1 MNHNY and CDR2 SVGAGI (reference sequence). The V and J ends lost 3 bases and 5 bases respectively, with 16 bases between them. The CDR3 bases are TGTGCCAGCAGTTATTCTTACGGGGAGCAATATGGCTACACCTTC. Translating it yields CASSYSYGEQYGYTF.

This clonotype was counted a few times. The rearrangement joins TRBV7-2 to TRBJ2-7; 7 nucleotides line up with TRBD2. The CDR3 runs to 17 residues. CDR1 and CDR2 (germline): SGHTA, FQGNSA. V lost 4 bases, J lost 0 bases, and 12 bases stayed unmatched. The CDR3 nucleotides are TGTGCCAGCAGCTCCCCTCGGGAGCGGGGCCTCTCCTACGAGCAGTACTTC. Translated: CASSSPRERGLSYEQYF.

The chain joins TRBV11-1 to TRBJ2-6; tentative D call: TRBD1 (6 bases). There are 16 residues in the CDR3. Germline CDR1 is SGHAT and CDR2 is FQDESV (reference sequence). Trimming stripped 3 bases from V and 2 bases from J, with 11 bases between. Here the CDR3 reads CASSLGTNAGANVLTF. In DNA, the CDR3 is TGTGCCAGCAGCTTGGGGACAAACGCTGGGGCCAACGTCCTGACTTTC.

The chain combines TRBV27 with TRBJ1-6; weak D call: TRBD1 (6 bases). The CDR3 length is 16 residues. CDR1 and CDR2 (germline): MNHEY, SMNVEV (reference sequence). V lost 5 bases and J lost 6, with 17 bases in between. The CDR3: CASSPSSGQFNSPLHF. DNA for the CDR3: TGTGCCAGCAGTCCCTCTTCGGGACAATTTAATTCACCCCTCCACTTT.

The chain is built from TRBV24-1 and TRBJ2-1; maybe TRBD2 (6 bases). Deletions cut 4 bases from V and 0 bases from J, with 15 bases between. CDR1 and CDR2 from the germline V gene are KGHDR and SFDVKD. The CDR3 covers 17 residues. CDR3 sequence: CATSEGGLLNSYNEQFF. The CDR3 DNA sequence: TGTGCCACCAGTGAGGGAGGACTGTTAAACTCCTACAATGAGCAGTTCTTC.

The V call is TRBV29-1, the J call TRBJ2-4, with D tentatively TRBD2 (5 bases). V was shortened by 2 bases and J by 15 bases, with 23 bases between the two germline ends. The CDR3 totals 14 residues. Germline CDR1 SQVTM, CDR2 ANQGSEA. This CDR3 reads CSVELRTGTYERYF. CDR3 bases: TGCAGCGTTGAATTGAGGACGGGAACCTACGAGCGGTACTTC.

The V call is TRBV28, the J call TRBJ1-5; D might be TRBD1 (6 bases). Germline CDR1 reads MDHEN; CDR2 reads SYDVKM. CDR3 length equals 16 residues. V was trimmed by 4 bases and J by 6 bases, leaving 19 bases between them. DNA of the CDR3: TGTGCCAGCAGTTCCCCATCGGTTAGGGGGAGTCAGCCCCAGCATTTT. It encodes CASSSPSVRGSQPQHF.

A few counts support this clonotype. V usage is TRBV5-1 and J usage is TRBJ1-6, with D uncertain. The length of the CDR3 is 14 residues. Per germline, CDR1 SGHRS and CDR2 YFSETQ. The V end was cut by 4 bases, the J end by 5 bases, with 10 bases between. The CDR3 DNA follows: TGCGCCAGCAGCCCGGCTGTAGATAATTCACCCCTCCACTTT. Residues: CASSPAVDNSPLHF.

With regard to this clonotype: At one boundary the junction diverges from the germline segment, which might be a read error. The chain has TRBV2 and TRBJ1-5; D not certain. Germline V gene sequence: CDR1 SNHLY, CDR2 FYNNEI. The CDR3 spans 15 residues. CDR3 DNA sequence: TGTGCCAGCAGCGAAGGAGTCCTTCTCGGTCAGCCCCAGCATTTT. It yields the protein CASSEGVLLGQPQHF.

The genes are TRBV29-1 and TRBJ2-3, with 7 bases lining up with TRBD2. From germline, CDR1 is SQVTM and CDR2 ANQGSEA. V dropped 6 bases and J dropped 0; count of bases not matched to a gene: 18. The length of the CDR3 is 18 residues. CDR3 residues: CSVLGSWREKGSTDTQYF. The CDR3 DNA is TGCAGCGTACTCGGGAGTTGGCGGGAGAAGGGAAGCACAGATACGCAGTATTTT.

This clonotype was counted a few times. This chain uses TRBV20-1 with TRBJ2-3; 7 nucleotides line up with TRBD2. CDR3 length: 16 amino acids. Per germline, CDR1 DFQATT and CDR2 SNEGSKA (reference sequence). After removal of 5 bases from V and 4 bases from J, the junction contained 15 bases not matched to a gene. This chain's CDR3 is CSAGPAYAGEADTQYF. Here the CDR3 DNA reads TGCAGTGCTGGTCCCGCCTATGCGGGAGAGGCAGATACGCAGTATTTT.

In the case of this clonotype: This clone may be a read error of a much larger clone one base away. The gene calls are TRBV20-1 and TRBJ2-1; TRBD2 matches 9 bases. The germline CDR1 and CDR2 sequences are DFQATT and SNEGSKA (reference sequence). Trimming cost V 3 bases and J 5 bases; bases outside gene matches: 8. The CDR3 contains 15 residues. As DNA, the CDR3 is TGCAGTGCTAGCCCCCCGGGACTAGCACACAATGAGCAGTTCTTC. It is translated as CSASPPGLAHNEQFF.

In its sample, this clonotype was seen a few times. The J gene is TRBJ2-7, the V gene TRBV7-3, with D unclear. Germline CDR1 is SGHTA and CDR2 is FQGTGA. The CDR3 covers 13 residues. Trimming left V 5 bases short and J 3 bases short, with 11 bases between. CDR3 protein: CASSRGRGYEQYF. The CDR3 bases are TGTGCCAGCAGCCGAGGACGCGGCTACGAGCAGTACTTC.

This rearrangement joins TRBV4-1 to TRBJ1-2; the D is unclear. With 0 bases removed from V and 4 bases from J, the gap between germline ends came to 9 bases. CDR1 MGHRA and CDR2 YSYEKL come from the germline V gene. The CDR3 runs to 14 residues. CDR3 nucleotides: TGCGCCAGCAGCCAAGATAGGAGGGCCTATGGCTACACCTTC. Translated, it gives CASSQDRRAYGYTF.

The sample holds a few counts of this clonotype. V gene TRBV20-1 combines with J gene TRBJ2-5; D possibly corresponds to TRBD2 (5 bases). Germline CDR1 DFQATT, CDR2 SNEGSKA (reference sequence). There are 13 residues in the CDR3. V lost 6 bases and J lost 1, with 12 bases in between. CDR3 nucleotides: TGCAGTGCCCAGGACTGGGCCCAAGAGACCCAGTACTTC. Translated, it gives CSAQDWAQETQYF.

This sequence joins TRBV29-1 and TRBJ1-2; 7 bases match TRBD1. Looked up from germline, CDR1 is SQVTM and CDR2 is ANQGSEA. The CDR3 covers 13 residues. J lost 3 bases, V lost 1 base, and 2 bases had no gene match. This chain's CDR3 is CSVEADRDYGYTF. Written as DNA, the CDR3 is TGCAGCGTTGAAGCAGACAGGGACTATGGCTACACCTTC.

Written as DNA, the CDR3 is TGTGCCAGCAGTCCCGCGGGCGCGAACACTGAAGCTTTCTTT. Encoded protein: CASSPAGANTEAFF. This sequence joins TRBV2 and TRBJ1-1, with D uncertain. Trimming removed 5 bases at V and 1 base at J, with 11 bases between. The CDR3 contains 14 residues. Per germline, CDR1 SNHLY and CDR2 FYNNEI.

The rearrangement uses TRBV5-1 and TRBJ2-1, with TRBD1 matching 12 bases. This CDR3 is built from 16 residues. V lost 0 bases, J lost 9 bases, and 7 bases stayed unmatched. Germline CDR1 is SGHRS and CDR2 is YFSETQ. In DNA form, the CDR3 reads TGCGCCAGCAGCTTGGCCAGGGGACAGGGGGCAAGTGAGCAGTTCTTC. The encoded protein is CASSLARGQGASEQFF.

This clonotype was seen more than once but under ten times. The chain couples TRBV29-1 to TRBJ2-7; 10 nucleotides agree with TRBD2. The germline gives CDR1 SQVTM, CDR2 ANQGSEA. There are 14 residues in the CDR3. Trimming cost V 4 bases and J 1 base; bases outside gene matches: 4. DNA of the CDR3: TGCAGCGTTGGTGGACTAGCGGCTTCCTACGAGCAGTACTTC. It translates to CSVGGLAASYEQYF.

Many counts were recorded for this clonotype. The genes are TRBV12-3 or TRBV12-4 and TRBJ1-2, with TRBD1 identical over 7 bases. V lost 2 bases and J lost 5; bases outside the gene matches: 2. This CDR3 spans 13 amino acids. DNA for the CDR3: TGTGCCAGCAGTTTACAGGGGGGGTATGGCTACACCTTC. It specifies CASSLQGGYGYTF.

This clonotype was observed a few times. This sequence joins TRBV28 and TRBJ2-7; D possibly corresponds to TRBD1 (6 bases). With 2 bases removed from V and 4 bases from J, the gap between germline ends came to 21 bases. Looked up from germline, CDR1 is MDHEN and CDR2 is SYDVKM. The CDR3 length is 17 residues. The CDR3 region has the DNA TGTGCCAGCAGTTTAAGTGTTCAAGGGGACAAGACTTACGAGCAGTACTTC. It specifies CASSLSVQGDKTYEQYF.

The rearrangement links TRBV4-1 to TRBJ2-7; D possibly corresponds to TRBD2 (6 bases). Trimming left V 1 base short and J 3 bases short, with 13 bases between. The CDR3 runs 15 residues. The germline CDR1 and CDR2 sequences are MGHRA and YSYEKL. CDR3 in DNA: TGCGCCAGCAGCCAAGTACCGGGAGAACACTACGAGCAGTACTTC. Encoded protein: CASSQVPGEHYEQYF.

This chain uses TRBV18 with TRBJ2-7; 7 bases map to TRBD2. Germline CDR1 and CDR2: KGHSH and LQKENI. The trim removed 1 base at V and 0 bases at J, leaving 9 bases unmatched. There are 17 residues in the CDR3. CDR3 residues: CASSPRPSGASSYEQYF. Written as DNA, the CDR3 is TGTGCCAGCTCACCACGTCCTAGCGGAGCCTCCTCCTACGAGCAGTACTTC.

The chain combines TRBV21-1 with TRBJ2-3; the table gives TRBD2 as D, unverified against the DNA. TRBV21-1 is annotated as a pseudogene. The length of the CDR3 is 21 residues. The CDR3 spells CASSKSPRASGRALEADTQYF. The DNA for the CDR3 is TGTGCCAGCAGCAAATCGCCAAGGGCCAGCGGGAGGGCCCTAGAGGCAGATACGCAGTATTTT.

V usage is TRBV2 and J usage is TRBJ2-5, with 12 bases identical to TRBD2. With V trimmed by 6 bases and J by 9 bases, 11 bases remained unmatched. The germline V gene has CDR1 SNHLY and CDR2 FYNNEI. The CDR3 is 15 residues long. CDR3 in amino acids: CASSGLAGGPGAQYF. The DNA for the CDR3 is TGTGCCAGCAGCGGGCTAGCGGGAGGGCCGGGGGCCCAGTACTTC.

The V and J genes are TRBV7-2 and TRBJ1-6, with unresolved D. Trimming took 5 bases from V and 6 from J, leaving 17 bases between them. This CDR3 is built from 16 residues. Per germline, CDR1 SGHTA and CDR2 FQGNSA. The CDR3 loop is CASSPLLVTSNSPLHF. The CDR3 coding sequence is TGTGCCAGCAGCCCTTTACTGGTAACTTCTAATTCACCCCTCCACTTT.

V usage is TRBV7-8 and J usage is TRBJ2-7; maybe TRBD2 (5 bases). Germline V gene data show CDR1 as SGHVS and CDR2 as FQNEAQ. This CDR3 has 15 residues. Trimming pared 3 bases from V and 3 bases from J, leaving 15 bases between. CDR3 in DNA: TGTGCCAGCAGCTTCCGATTCGGGATTAACTACGAGCAGTACTTC. Amino acid sequence: CASSFRFGINYEQYF.

The chain has TRBV10-2 and TRBJ1-4; D gene uncertain. Germline V gene sequence: CDR1 WSHSY, CDR2 SAAADI. The length of the CDR3 is 12 residues. Deletions cut 4 bases from V and 11 bases from J, with 11 bases between. The CDR3 DNA reads as TGCGCCAGCAGTGTAGCGGACGGGAAACTGTTTTTT. Translated: CASSVADGKLFF.

This clonotype was counted between two and nine times. The chain is built from TRBV12-3 or TRBV12-4 and TRBJ2-7, with TRBD1 matching over 9 bases. After removal of 4 bases from V and 6 bases from J, the junction contained 7 bases not matched to a gene. This CDR3 is built from 14 residues. CDR3 sequence (DNA): TGTGCCAGCAGTTACAGGGGGCAAGTGGGCGAGCAGTACTTC. It codes for CASSYRGQVGEQYF.

This clonotype showed up many times. This chain uses TRBV2 with TRBJ2-5, with 11 bases aligning to TRBD1. Trimming removed 2 bases from V and 4 bases from J; junction bases left unmatched: 6. Germline loops: CDR1 SNHLY, CDR2 FYNNEI. This CDR3 has 16 residues. CDR3 in DNA: TGTGCCAGCAGTGAATGGGACAGGGGGACGAGAGAGACCCAGTACTTC. Translating gives CASSEWDRGTRETQYF.

This clonotype was found a few times. The V and J genes are TRBV20-1 and TRBJ2-1, with TRBD1 matching 9 bases. The germline CDR1 and CDR2 sequences are DFQATT and SNEGSKA (reference sequence). V lost 0 bases and J lost 6; bases outside the gene matches: 6. CDR3 length: 15 amino acids. DNA for the CDR3: TGCAGTGCTAGAGAAGGGGACAGGGCTTTCAATGAGCAGTTCTTC. Its protein is CSAREGDRAFNEQFF.